This paragraph reports one T cell receptor beta chain. Clones were sequenced by immunoSEQ multiplex PCR, and TCRdb holds only the in-frame ones, with some missing. The table records about 37,000 clones, approximately 88% of them present only once. V lost 0 bases to trimming and J lost 5 bases; unmatched junction nucleotides: 5. Germline-derived CDR1 and CDR2 are SGDLS and YYNGEE. CDR3 length: 15 amino acids. The data stem from a study of blood T cell repertoires in COVID-19. Study overall: T cells, B-cell-depleted T cells, or PBMCs supplied cDNA or gDNA.

The receptor comes from a human donor in a cohort sampled during active COVID-19. V gene TRBV9 combines with J gene TRBJ2-7; the match to TRBD2 covers 10 bases. Sequenced material: peripheral blood. CDR3 sequence (DNA): TGTGCCAGCAGCGTAGCGAGCGGGGGGGTAAACGAGCAGTACTTC. This sequence encodes CASSVASGGVNEQYF. Variable domain in full (rest from reference TRBV9 and TRBJ2-7): DSGVTQTPKHLITATGQRVTLRCSPRSGDLSVYWYQQSLDQGLQFLIQYYNGEERAKGNILERFSAQQFPDLHSELNLSSLELGDSALYFCASSVASGGVNEQYFGPGTRLTVT.